The 25 T cell receptor beta chains given below trace back to one sample, sequenced in a study of graft-versus-host responses after intestinal transplantation. Produced via immunoSEQ multiplex PCR; TCRdb's table is partial and in-frame only. The repertoire includes 130,000 or so clones, over 85% of them detected once, and over 0.15% sits in the top ten. Their antigens remain unidentified. Material: unstimulated CD4+ T cells sorted from spleen or lymph node cells, obtained before intestinal transplant. These TCRs come from a human donor who received an intestinal transplant.

The V call is TRBV5-5, the J call TRBJ1-1; possible D gene TRBD1, 5 bases. This CDR3 spans 13 amino acids. CDR1 and CDR2 (germline): SGHKS, YYEKEE (reference sequence). V was clipped by 2 bases and J by 5 bases, with 10 bases between them. The CDR3 is CASSFGGGTEAFF. In DNA, the CDR3 is TGTGCCAGCAGCTTCGGGGGTGGAACTGAAGCTTTCTTT. Together with reference TRBV5-5 and TRBJ1-1, the CDR3 gives the full variable domain: DAGVTQSPTHLIKTRGQQVTLRCSPISGHKSVSWYQQVLGQGPQFIFQYYEKEERGRGNFPDRFSARQFPNYSSELNVNALLLGDSALYLCASSFGGGTEAFFGQGTRLTVV.

V and J are TRBV18 and TRBJ1-5, with D possibly being TRBD1 (6 bases). Germline assignment: CDR1 KGHSH and CDR2 LQKENI. There are 14 residues in the CDR3. V was cut by 2 bases and J by 7 bases, with 12 bases left in between. The CDR3 is CASSPDTGYQPQHF. CDR3 in DNA: TGTGCCAGCTCACCAGACACAGGGTACCAGCCCCAGCATTTT.

The V and J genes are TRBV30 and TRBJ1-1, with TRBD1 as a possible D gene (5 bases). Per the germline V gene, CDR1 is GTSNPN and CDR2 is SVGIG (reference sequence). Trimming cost V 5 bases and J 0 bases, with 7 bases left between them. The CDR3 covers 12 residues. The chain's CDR3 is CAWGGLNTEAFF. Written as DNA, the CDR3 is TGTGCCTGGGGGGGGTTGAACACTGAAGCTTTCTTT.

This chain joins TRBV9 and TRBJ2-1; TRBD1 is a possible D gene (7 bases). CDR3 length equals 16 residues. V was trimmed by 3 bases and J by 4 bases, leaving 17 bases between them. Germline CDR1 reads SGDLS; CDR2 reads YYNGEE. The CDR3, as DNA: TGTGCCAGCAGCGCCCCCGCGGGACAGATATACAATGAGCAGTTCTTC. Its protein is CASSAPAGQIYNEQFF.

The chain recombines TRBV29-1 with TRBJ1-5, with 9 bases matching TRBD1. Trimming cost V 7 bases and J 6 bases; bases outside gene matches: 4. Germline CDR1 reads SQVTM; CDR2 reads ANQGSEA. This CDR3 comprises 12 residues. CDR3 sequence (DNA): TGCAGCGCCGGGACAGGGCGTCAGCCCCAGCATTTT. Encoded protein: CSAGTGRQPQHF.

The table lists this clone with a few counts. The V call is TRBV2, the J call TRBJ2-7, with D hard to call. V lost 5 bases and J 2 bases, leaving 4 bases between the germline ends. The CDR3 runs to 11 residues. Germline CDR1 and CDR2: SNHLY and FYNNEI. CDR3 coding DNA: TGTGCCAGCAGTCCCCCCTACGAGCAGTACTTC. It encodes CASSPPYEQYF. Complete variable domain (other parts from reference TRBV2 and TRBJ2-7): EPEVTQTPSHQVTQMGQEVILRCVPISNHLYFYWYRQILGQKVEFLVSFYNNEISEKSEIFDDQFSVERPDGSNFTLKIRSTKLEDSAMYFCASSPPYEQYFGPGTRLTVT.

The chain is built from TRBV5-1 and TRBJ2-3; D possibly corresponds to TRBD1 (6 bases). The CDR3 spans 16 residues. Germline CDR1 reads SGHRS; CDR2 reads YFSETQ. V gave up 1 base and J gave up 6 bases, with 18 bases separating them. Here the CDR3 reads CASSLPPGHPGDTQYF. The CDR3 nucleotides are TGCGCCAGCAGCTTGCCACCGGGACACCCTGGGGATACGCAGTATTTT.

This clone was found once. This rearrangement joins TRBV11-2 to TRBJ2-7; D is possibly TRBD1 or TRBD2 (5 bases each). CDR1 and CDR2 (germline): SGHAT, FQNNGV. The V end lost 5 bases, the J end lost 2 bases, and 16 bases lay between the germline ends. The CDR3 has 15 amino acids. The CDR3 sequence: CASSPVWGSAYEQYF. For the CDR3, the DNA is TGTGCCAGCAGCCCCGTTTGGGGGTCGGCCTACGAGCAGTACTTC. Looking up the rest from reference TRBV11-2 and TRBJ2-7 gives the full variable domain: EAGVAQSPRYKIIEKRQSVAFWCNPISGHATLYWYQQILGQGPKLLIQFQNNGVVDDSQLPKDRFSAERLKGVDSTLKIQPAKLEDSAVYLCASSPVWGSAYEQYFGPGTRLTVT.

The V gene is TRBV6-1, the J gene TRBJ1-6, with D possibly TRBD1 on 6 matching bases. Germline V lookup: CDR1 MNHNS, CDR2 SASEGT. Trimming shortened V by 4 bases and J by 8 bases, and 9 bases separated the two germline ends. The CDR3 loop spans 13 amino acids. CDR3 nucleotides: TGTGCCAGCAGTGGACAGGACGATTCACCCCTCCACTTT. This gives the protein CASSGQDDSPLHF.

The chain employs TRBV25-1 and TRBJ2-7; D is perhaps TRBD2 (6 bases). The CDR3 spans 15 residues. Germline lookup yields CDR1 MGHDK and CDR2 SYGVNS. The V and J ends lost 2 bases and 6 bases respectively, with 17 bases between them. The CDR3 here is CASSEQPGLRSEQYF. The CDR3 DNA reads TGTGCCAGCAGTGAACAACCGGGACTCCGCAGCGAGCAGTACTTC.

The rearrangement joins TRBV11-2 to TRBJ1-6; D call uncertain. This CDR3 has 13 amino acids. V was shortened by 1 base and J by 6 bases, with 4 bases between the two germline ends. Per germline, CDR1 SGHAT and CDR2 FQNNGV. CDR3 sequence reads: CASSLGPNSPLHF. The CDR3 region has the DNA TGTGCCAGCAGCTTAGGCCCTAATTCACCCCTCCACTTT. Full variable domain (rest looked up from reference TRBV11-2 and TRBJ1-6): EAGVAQSPRYKIIEKRQSVAFWCNPISGHATLYWYQQILGQGPKLLIQFQNNGVVDDSQLPKDRFSAERLKGVDSTLKIQPAKLEDSAVYLCASSLGPNSPLHFGNGTRLTVT.

The chain employs TRBV7-2 and TRBJ1-4; 9 bases line up with TRBD1. V trimming: 5 bases; J trimming: 2 bases; junction bases outside the gene matches: 3. CDR1 is SGHTA and CDR2 is FQGNSA in the germline V gene. This CDR3 region has 15 residues. CDR3 coding DNA: TGTGCCAGCAGCCTACAGGGGGCGACTAATGAAAAACTGTTTTTT. It is translated as CASSLQGATNEKLFF.

The CDR3 DNA reads as TGTGCCAGCAGTGAGGATAACTATGGCTACACCTTC. This gives the protein CASSEDNYGYTF. This sequence joins TRBV6-1 and TRBJ1-2; D uncertain. This CDR3 is 12 amino acids long. V lost 3 bases to trimming and J lost 1 base, with 3 bases between them. Germline CDR1 reads MNHNS; CDR2 reads SASEGT.

CDR3 amino acids: CASSGRPLSQPQHF. DNA for the CDR3: TGTGCCAGCAGCGGGCGCCCTTTGTCCCAGCCCCAGCATTTT. The chain couples TRBV9 to TRBJ1-5; D uncertain. The V and J ends lost 3 bases and 7 bases respectively, with 14 bases between them. This CDR3 spans 14 amino acids. Germline values: CDR1 SGDLS, CDR2 YYNGEE.

The chain has TRBV19 and TRBJ2-2; D is unresolved. This CDR3 contains 15 residues. V was pared by 2 bases and J by 4 bases, with 11 bases between. From germline, CDR1 is LNHDA and CDR2 SQIVND (reference sequence). The DNA for the CDR3 is TGTGCCAGTAGTATAATCGGCCAGCTCACCGGGGAGCTGTTTTTT. Amino acids: CASSIIGQLTGELFF.

This chain joins TRBV6-5 and TRBJ1-1; no definite D call. The CDR3 has 12 residues. Trimming cost V 5 bases and J 4 bases, with 8 bases left between them. The germline V gene encodes CDR1 MNHEY and CDR2 SVGAGI. The CDR3 coding sequence is TGTGCCAGCAGTGCGATAGGCACTGAAGCTTTCTTT. Translation gives CASSAIGTEAFF.

The chain is built from TRBV10-3 and TRBJ2-3, with no clear D. The CDR3 consists of 11 residues. CDR1 and CDR2 from the germline V gene are ENHRY and SYGVKD. V lost 8 bases and J 3 bases, leaving 6 bases between the germline ends. DNA for the CDR3: TGTGCCATCGGGTTTACAGATACGCAGTATTTT. Protein: CAIGFTDTQYF.

This rearrangement joins TRBV5-6 to TRBJ1-5; D remains unclear. CDR1 is SGHDT and CDR2 is YYEEEE in the germline V gene. The CDR3 length is 13 residues. The germline V and J ends were trimmed by 0 bases and 9 bases, with 10 bases remaining between them. The CDR3 loop reads CASSLGAVLPQHF. The CDR3 DNA is TGTGCCAGCAGCTTGGGTGCCGTCCTGCCCCAGCATTTT.

The rearrangement links TRBV2 to TRBJ2-2; 12 nucleotides line up with TRBD2. Trimming at V came to 4 bases and at J to 3 bases, leaving 3 bases not matched to a gene. Germline V gives CDR1 SNHLY, CDR2 FYNNEI. The CDR3 is 16 residues long. The CDR3 loop is CASSASGGADTGELFF. CDR3 in DNA: TGTGCCAGCAGTGCTAGCGGGGGGGCGGACACCGGGGAGCTGTTTTTT.

V usage is TRBV7-9 and J usage is TRBJ1-3; TRBD1 might be the D (5 bases). V was clipped by 3 bases and J by 0 bases, with 9 bases between them. The CDR3 covers 15 residues. CDR1 is SEHNR and CDR2 is FQNEAQ in the germline V gene (reference sequence). The CDR3 region is CASSFFGASGNTIYF. The CDR3 nucleotides read TGTGCCAGCAGCTTCTTCGGGGCCTCTGGAAACACCATATATTTT.

The chain has TRBV9 and TRBJ1-6; D not resolved. Germline CDR1 SGDLS, CDR2 YYNGEE. V was cut by 0 bases and J by 6 bases, with 10 bases left in between. This CDR3 region has 15 residues. CDR3 sequence: CASSVGSFSNSPLHF. CDR3 DNA sequence: TGTGCCAGCAGCGTAGGATCCTTTTCTAATTCACCCCTCCACTTT. Full variable domain (rest looked up from reference TRBV9 and TRBJ1-6): DSGVTQTPKHLITATGQRVTLRCSPRSGDLSVYWYQQSLDQGLQFLIQYYNGEERAKGNILERFSAQQFPDLHSELNLSSLELGDSALYFCASSVGSFSNSPLHFGNGTRLTVT.

In DNA, the CDR3 is TGTGCCAGCAGGGCTAGCGGGGGTGAGACCCAGTACTTC. Protein sequence: CASRASGGETQYF. This chain links TRBV27 with TRBJ2-5; 10 bases are a match to TRBD2. This CDR3 is 13 amino acids long. Per the germline V gene, CDR1 is MNHEY and CDR2 is SMNVEV (reference sequence). V was clipped by 6 bases and J by 5 bases; unmatched bases: 3.

The rearrangement links TRBV4-2 to TRBJ1-1; TRBD1 matches at 12 bases. Per germline, CDR1 LGHNA and CDR2 YNFKEQ. This CDR3 contains 15 residues. V shed 4 bases and J 10 bases; nucleotides not matched to a gene: 10. Here the CDR3 DNA reads TGTGCCAGCAGCCCACCCGGGACAGGGGGCTTGGTAGCTTTCTTT. Its translation: CASSPPGTGGLVAFF.

This clone occurred a few times. The chain's CDR3 is CASSSGQDTQYF. Here the CDR3 DNA reads TGTGCCAGCAGCTCTGGGCAGGATACGCAGTATTTT. The chain has TRBV7-9 and TRBJ2-3; unclear D gene. V was shortened by 4 bases and J by 6 bases, with 8 bases between the two germline ends. CDR1 and CDR2 (germline): SEHNR, FQNEAQ (reference sequence). The CDR3 extends over 12 amino acids.

The chain has TRBV5-5 and TRBJ1-1; possibly TRBD1 for D (6 bases). The CDR3 totals 14 residues. Deletions cut 1 base from V and 5 bases from J, with 12 bases between. Per germline, CDR1 SGHKS and CDR2 YYEKEE (reference sequence). The CDR3 sequence: CASSLLQGNTEAFF. The CDR3 coding sequence is TGTGCCAGCAGCTTGTTGCAGGGGAATACTGAAGCTTTCTTT.